These 26 T cell receptor beta chains share one sample of origin, sequenced in a study of early T cells in non-severe SARS-CoV-2 infection. TCRdb analysed the 5' RACE reads with MiXCR anew, one entry per CDR3 protein. The table shows around 45,000 distinct CDR3 sequences, with roughly 7.3% occurring only once. Sequencing was done on a sample of whole blood. The receptors were sampled from an adult who was a healthcare worker with PCR-confirmed SARS-CoV-2 infection or an uninfected control (not recorded which).

This clonotype occurred a few times. V usage is TRBV7-9 and J usage is TRBJ1-1; D is unclear. The germline V and J ends were trimmed by 0 bases and 10 bases, with 12 bases remaining between them. Germline V gene sequence: CDR1 SEHNR, CDR2 FQNEAQ (reference sequence). The CDR3 totals 13 residues. CDR3 sequence: CASSLAGSSRAFF. The CDR3 nucleotides read TGTGCCAGCAGCTTAGCAGGCTCATCGCGAGCTTTCTTT.

The V and J genes are TRBV4-2 and TRBJ2-6, with a weak D call TRBD1 (6 bases). The CDR3 extends over 16 amino acids. CDR1 is LGHNA and CDR2 is YNFKEQ in the germline V gene. V was shortened by 8 bases and J by 4 bases, with 18 bases between the two germline ends. Here the CDR3 reads CASAGVEAGGANVLTF. DNA of the CDR3: TGTGCCAGCGCAGGGGTAGAGGCTGGAGGGGCCAACGTCCTGACTTTC.

This chain connects TRBV2 to TRBJ2-3, with D possibly matching TRBD1 (6 bases). The CDR3 is 13 amino acids. V lost 6 bases to trimming and J lost 0 bases, with 7 bases between them. Per the germline V gene, CDR1 is SNHLY and CDR2 is FYNNEI. CDR3 nucleotides: TGTGCCAGCAGCGGACAGAGCACAGATACGCAGTATTTT. It encodes CASSGQSTDTQYF.

This clonotype was picked up a small number of times. The V gene is TRBV27, the J gene TRBJ2-1; D is uncertain. V was trimmed by 2 bases and J by 7 bases, leaving 9 bases between them. CDR1 is MNHEY, CDR2 SMNVEV, per germline (reference sequence). The CDR3 sequence is 13 residues long. This chain's CDR3 is CASSLSLANEQFF. Here the CDR3 DNA reads TGTGCCAGCAGTTTAAGTCTCGCTAATGAGCAGTTCTTC.

By share, this clonotype ranks as medium-sized. This rearrangement joins TRBV4-1 to TRBJ2-7; 11 nucleotides match TRBD2. The CDR3 length is 14 residues. The V gene's germline CDR1 is MGHRA and CDR2 YSYEKL. Losses at the gene ends were 4 bases for V and 5 bases for J; bases not matched to a gene: 4. The CDR3 reads CASSLTSGGNEQYF. CDR3 sequence (DNA): TGCGCCAGCAGCCTAACTAGCGGGGGTAACGAGCAGTACTTC.

The sample holds many counts of this clonotype. The chain couples TRBV20-1 to TRBJ2-5; 9 bases align to TRBD2. Unmatched junction bases numbered 10, after V lost 6 bases and J lost 5 bases. Per the germline V gene, CDR1 is DFQATT and CDR2 is SNEGSKA (reference sequence). This CDR3 is 14 amino acids long. The DNA of the CDR3 is TGCAGTGCAAAAACCGGACTAGCGTCTGAGACCCAGTACTTC. Translated, it gives CSAKTGLASETQYF.

Ten or more counts support this clonotype. This chain connects TRBV7-3 to TRBJ2-3; D is unclear. The CDR3 extends over 17 amino acids. The V gene's germline CDR1 is SGHTA and CDR2 FQGTGA. V was pared by 2 bases and J by 0 bases, with 15 bases between. The CDR3 here is CASSLGNGITSTDTQYF. The CDR3 DNA follows: TGTGCCAGCAGCTTAGGGAATGGGATCACTAGCACAGATACGCAGTATTTT. Supplemented by reference TRBV7-3 and TRBJ2-3, the full variable domain reads GAGVSQTPSNKVTEKGKYVELRCDPISGHTALYWYRQSLGQGPEFLIYFQGTGAADDSGLPNDRFFAVRPEGSVSTLKIQRTERGDSAVYLCASSLGNGITSTDTQYFGPGTRLTVL.

The rearrangement links TRBV29-1 to TRBJ2-5; 7 positions match TRBD1. The CDR3 has 12 amino acids. J lost 5 bases, V lost 6 bases, and 6 bases had no gene match. From germline, CDR1 is SQVTM and CDR2 ANQGSEA. For the CDR3, the DNA is TGCAGCGTCTACACAGGGGATGAGACCCAGTACTTC. Translating it yields CSVYTGDETQYF.

This clonotype occurred a few times. The chain combines TRBV11-2 with TRBJ2-2; D possibly corresponds to TRBD2 (5 bases). This CDR3 contains 13 residues. In germline, CDR1 is SGHAT, CDR2 FQNNGV. The V and J ends lost 6 bases and 5 bases respectively, with 10 bases between them. CDR3 in DNA: TGTGCCAGCAGGTCCCTAGCAACCGGGGAGCTGTTTTTT. Its protein product is CASRSLATGELFF.

This chain connects TRBV11-1 to TRBJ1-1; D not certain. Trimming stripped 4 bases from V and 6 bases from J, with 9 bases between. There are 12 residues in the CDR3. Per the germline V gene, CDR1 is SGHAT and CDR2 is FQDESV (reference sequence). Here the CDR3 DNA reads TGTGCCAGCAGCTCCTACGCCCCTGAAGCTTTCTTT. Translating it yields CASSSYAPEAFF.

The rearrangement uses TRBV3-1 and TRBJ1-2; 7 bases line up with TRBD1. The CDR3 is made up of 15 amino acids. Germline CDR1 and CDR2: LGHDT and YNNKEL (reference sequence). Trimming took 3 bases from V and 3 from J; bases not matched to a gene: 7. The CDR3 DNA reads as TGTGCCAGCAGCCAGGATATAGGGGGCGACTATGGCTACACCTTC. Translated: CASSQDIGGDYGYTF.

This clonotype was detected ten times or more. This chain connects TRBV29-1 to TRBJ2-1; D is possibly TRBD2 (7 bases). CDR3 size: 12 residues. V lost 7 bases and J lost 2, with 9 bases in between. Per germline, CDR1 SQVTM and CDR2 ANQGSEA. The CDR3 is CSGGGAYNEQFF. The CDR3 DNA reads as TGCAGCGGCGGGGGCGCCTACAATGAGCAGTTCTTC.

This clonotype was seen at least ten times. The rearrangement links TRBV3-1 to TRBJ2-1; 10 bases align to TRBD1. Trimming at V came to 4 bases and at J to 2 bases, leaving 2 bases not matched to a gene. The CDR3 has 15 amino acids. Looked up from germline, CDR1 is LGHDT and CDR2 is YNNKEL (reference sequence). CDR3 region: CASSPGTGAYNEQFF. Here the CDR3 DNA reads TGTGCCAGCAGCCCCGGGACAGGGGCCTACAATGAGCAGTTCTTC.

This clonotype was picked up a small number of times. The V gene is TRBV18, the J gene TRBJ1-1, with D possibly TRBD1 on 6 matching bases. Per the germline V gene, CDR1 is KGHSH and CDR2 is LQKENI. The CDR3 consists of 15 residues. Trimming stripped 4 bases from V and 1 base from J, with 13 bases between. The CDR3 sequence: CASSLTGQPNTEAFF. The CDR3 bases are TGTGCCAGCTCACTGACGGGACAACCGAACACTGAAGCTTTCTTT.

This clonotype was observed a few times. This chain joins TRBV20-1 and TRBJ1-2, with D possibly being TRBD1 (5 bases). CDR1 DFQATT and CDR2 SNEGSKA come from the germline V gene (reference sequence). This CDR3 is built from 11 residues. Trimming stripped 4 bases from V and 5 bases from J, with 8 bases between. CDR3 residues: CSATGRYGYTF. DNA of the CDR3: TGCAGTGCTACAGGGAGATATGGCTACACCTTC.

This clonotype was recorded a few times. This rearrangement joins TRBV4-1 to TRBJ2-7; no firm D call. Germline CDR1 is MGHRA and CDR2 is YSYEKL. V was shortened by 0 bases and J by 7 bases, with 16 bases between the two germline ends. This CDR3 has 15 amino acids. CDR3 in DNA: TGCGCCAGCAGCCAAGATAGCCGGCTTACCTTTGAGCAGTACTTC. It translates to CASSQDSRLTFEQYF.

This clonotype was detected ten times or more. The chain uses TRBV2 and TRBJ2-3; perhaps TRBD2 as D (6 bases). CDR1 is SNHLY, CDR2 FYNNEI, per germline. Between the trimmed V and J ends, which lost 6 bases and 1 base, there was a span of 14 bases. The CDR3 is made up of 15 amino acids. The CDR3 spells CASRPEVAGTDTQYF. CDR3 bases: TGTGCCAGCAGGCCCGAAGTAGCGGGCACAGATACGCAGTATTTT. Variable domain in full (rest from reference TRBV2 and TRBJ2-3): EPEVTQTPSHQVTQMGQEVILRCVPISNHLYFYWYRQILGQKVEFLVSFYNNEISEKSEIFDDQFSVERPDGSNFTLKIRSTKLEDSAMYFCASRPEVAGTDTQYFGPGTRLTVL.

This clonotype was picked up a small number of times. The V call is TRBV7-9, the J call TRBJ2-7, with D hard to call. This CDR3 has 16 residues. With 1 base removed from V and 0 bases from J, the gap between germline ends came to 13 bases. Germline CDR1 SEHNR, CDR2 FQNEAQ (reference sequence). The CDR3 is CASSLVPQAYSYEQYF. CDR3 nucleotide sequence: TGTGCCAGCAGCTTAGTCCCGCAGGCGTACTCCTACGAGCAGTACTTC.

The table lists this clonotype with many counts. The chain is built from TRBV12-3 or TRBV12-4 and TRBJ2-1; no clear D gene. This CDR3 is 14 amino acids long. Trimming pared 6 bases from V and 6 bases from J, leaving 15 bases between. CDR3 loop: CASSPPGLVNEQFF. The CDR3 DNA reads as TGTGCCAGCAGCCCCCCGGGTCTAGTCAATGAGCAGTTCTTC.

There are many counts of this clonotype. The rearrangement uses TRBV12-3 or TRBV12-4 and TRBJ1-6; 10 nucleotides match TRBD1. The CDR3 contains 15 residues. V was pared by 3 bases and J by 7 bases, with 3 bases of the junction left unmatched. The CDR3 loop reads CASSFRTGGNSPLHF. DNA of the CDR3: TGTGCCAGCAGTTTCCGGACAGGGGGAAATTCACCCCTCCACTTT.

Many counts were recorded for this clonotype. The rearrangement links TRBV7-8 to TRBJ2-3; D gene ambiguous. This CDR3 is 11 amino acids long. Germline loops: CDR1 SGHVS, CDR2 FQNEAQ. Trimming removed 6 bases at V and 3 bases at J, with 4 bases between. The CDR3 coding sequence is TGTGCCAGCAGTCAGACAGATACGCAGTATTTT. Translating gives CASSQTDTQYF.

This clonotype was counted between two and nine times. V is TRBV7-2 and J is TRBJ1-5, with 9 nucleotides matching TRBD1. In germline, CDR1 is SGHTA, CDR2 FQGNSA. The CDR3 contains 15 residues. The junction had 7 bases not matched to a gene; V was cut back by 4 bases and J by 6 bases. The CDR3 DNA sequence: TGTGCCAGCAGCTCGCAAACAGGGGGCGGTCAGCCCCAGCATTTT. Translated, it gives CASSSQTGGGQPQHF.

The rearrangement joins TRBV9 to TRBJ2-1, with TRBD1 matching 8 bases. Germline trimming cut 3 bases from V and 2 bases from J; bases unmatched to any gene: 7. From germline, CDR1 is SGDLS and CDR2 YYNGEE. The CDR3 totals 16 residues. CDR3 loop: CASSGPGQATYNEQFF. The DNA for the CDR3 is TGTGCCAGCAGCGGACCGGGACAGGCCACCTACAATGAGCAGTTCTTC. The full variable domain, in which reference TRBV9 and TRBJ2-1 provide the parts outside the CDR3, is DSGVTQTPKHLITATGQRVTLRCSPRSGDLSVYWYQQSLDQGLQFLIQYYNGEERAKGNILERFSAQQFPDLHSELNLSSLELGDSALYFCASSGPGQATYNEQFFGPGTRLTVL.

This chain uses TRBV7-9 with TRBJ2-3, with D perhaps matching TRBD2 (6 bases). The germline CDR1 and CDR2 sequences are SEHNR and FQNEAQ (reference sequence). This CDR3 is 15 amino acids long. V dropped 3 bases and J dropped 5 bases, with 15 bases sitting between them. CDR3 loop: CASSLGLLGKDTQYF. CDR3 in DNA: TGTGCCAGCAGCTTGGGACTTCTTGGGAAAGATACGCAGTATTTT.

The chain is built from TRBV7-2 and TRBJ2-4, with D maybe TRBD2 (6 bases). The V end was cut by 4 bases, the J end by 0 bases, with 13 bases between. The CDR3 length is 16 residues. The germline CDR1 and CDR2 sequences are SGHTA and FQGNSA. The CDR3 DNA reads TGTGCCAGCAGCTCCCAGCCGGGGGTAGCCAAAAACATTCAGTACTTC. It specifies CASSSQPGVAKNIQYF.

This clonotype was picked up a small number of times. This rearrangement joins TRBV27 to TRBJ2-5; no reliable D call. CDR1 and CDR2 (germline): MNHEY, SMNVEV (reference sequence). The CDR3 loop spans 11 amino acids. The V and J ends lost 10 bases and 7 bases respectively, with 13 bases between them. CDR3 bases: TGTGCCACCCTCTTCGTCCGGACCCAGTACTTC. Its protein product is CATLFVRTQYF.